This T cell receptor beta chain was captured in a study of shared clonotypes between healthy human individuals. Study details: Contributing individuals were a couple of females and three males aged 18 to 49.

General observations from the study: Shared clonotypes: 4.5% to 6% naive CD4, roughly 3.8% naive CD8, roughly 2.2% memory CD4, more than 0.3% memory CD8.

A note on this clone: Its antigen is unidentified.

Only CD45RO-negative cells positively selected for CCR7 counted as naive CD8 cells, so terminally differentiated effector memory CD45RA+ cells were excluded. Deletions cut 4 bases from V and 8 bases from J, with 12 bases between. The CDR3 covers 12 residues. Germline lookup yields CDR1 LNHDA and CDR2 SQIVND (reference sequence). Profiled with immunoSEQ multiplex PCR; TCRdb holds only in-frame clones, not every one. This table holds about 2.1 million clones, about 92% found once. Sequenced material: naive CD8+ T cells from PBMCs. The chain couples TRBV19 to TRBJ2-7; D is unresolved. The receptor's source is a man younger than 35 in good health. Some clones in this sample may be carry-over from other donors' samples. The CDR3 region is CASSNHPLQQYF. The CDR3 bases are TGTGCCAGTAGTAACCACCCTTTGCAGCAGTACTTC.